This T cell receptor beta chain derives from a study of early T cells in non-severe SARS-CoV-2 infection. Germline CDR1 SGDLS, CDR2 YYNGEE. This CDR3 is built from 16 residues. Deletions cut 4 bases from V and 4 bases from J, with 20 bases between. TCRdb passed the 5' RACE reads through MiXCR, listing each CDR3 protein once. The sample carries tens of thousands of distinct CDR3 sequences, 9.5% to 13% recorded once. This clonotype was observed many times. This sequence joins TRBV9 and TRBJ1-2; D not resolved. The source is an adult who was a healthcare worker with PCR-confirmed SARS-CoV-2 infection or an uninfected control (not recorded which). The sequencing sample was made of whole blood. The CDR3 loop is CASSLGVGPGSYGYTF. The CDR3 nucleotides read TGTGCCAGCAGCCTAGGCGTCGGCCCAGGAAGCTATGGCTACACCTTC.